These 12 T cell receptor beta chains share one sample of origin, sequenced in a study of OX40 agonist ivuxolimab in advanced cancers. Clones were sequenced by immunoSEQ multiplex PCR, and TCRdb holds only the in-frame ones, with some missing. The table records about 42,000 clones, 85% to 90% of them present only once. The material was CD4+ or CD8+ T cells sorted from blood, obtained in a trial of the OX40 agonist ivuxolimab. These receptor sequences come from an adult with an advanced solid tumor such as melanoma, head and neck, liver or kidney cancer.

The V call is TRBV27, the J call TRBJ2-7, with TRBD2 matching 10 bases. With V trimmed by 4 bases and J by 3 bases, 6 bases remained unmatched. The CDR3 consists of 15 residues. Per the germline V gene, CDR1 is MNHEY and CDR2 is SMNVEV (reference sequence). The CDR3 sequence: CASSSLAGNHYEQYF. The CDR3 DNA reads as TGTGCCAGCAGTTCACTAGCGGGGAACCACTACGAGCAGTACTTC.

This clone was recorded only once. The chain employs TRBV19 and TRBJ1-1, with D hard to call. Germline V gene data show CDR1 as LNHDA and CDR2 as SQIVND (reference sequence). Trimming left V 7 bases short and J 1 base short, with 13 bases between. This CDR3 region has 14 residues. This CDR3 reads CASNGRYPNTEAFF. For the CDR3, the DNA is TGTGCCAGTAATGGGAGGTACCCGAACACTGAAGCTTTCTTT. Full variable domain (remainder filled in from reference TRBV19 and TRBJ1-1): DGGITQSPKYLFRKEGQNVTLSCEQNLNHDAMYWYRQDPGQGLRLIYYSQIVNDFQKGDIAEGYSVSREKKESFPLTVTSAQKNPTAFYLCASNGRYPNTEAFFGQGTRLTVV.

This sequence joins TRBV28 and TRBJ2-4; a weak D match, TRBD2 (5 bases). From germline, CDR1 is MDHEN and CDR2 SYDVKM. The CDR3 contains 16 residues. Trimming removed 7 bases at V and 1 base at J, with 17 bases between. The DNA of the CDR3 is TGTGCCAGCACCCCGAGAGGGATTAGCGCCAAAAACATTCAGTACTTC. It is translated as CASTPRGISAKNIQYF.

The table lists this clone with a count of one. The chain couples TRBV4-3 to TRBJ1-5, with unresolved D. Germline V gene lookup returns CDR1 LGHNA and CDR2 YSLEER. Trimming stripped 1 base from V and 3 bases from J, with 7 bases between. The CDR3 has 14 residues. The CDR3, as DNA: TGCGCCAGCAGCCAAGGTCGGGTCAATCAGCCCCAGCATTTT. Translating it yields CASSQGRVNQPQHF.

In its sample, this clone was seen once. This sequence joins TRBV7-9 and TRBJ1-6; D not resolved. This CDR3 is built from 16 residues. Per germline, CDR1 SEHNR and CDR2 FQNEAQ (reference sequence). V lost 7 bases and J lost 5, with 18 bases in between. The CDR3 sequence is CASTVTPGGNNSPLHF. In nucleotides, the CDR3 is TGTGCCAGCACCGTCACCCCGGGAGGAAATAATTCACCCCTCCACTTT.

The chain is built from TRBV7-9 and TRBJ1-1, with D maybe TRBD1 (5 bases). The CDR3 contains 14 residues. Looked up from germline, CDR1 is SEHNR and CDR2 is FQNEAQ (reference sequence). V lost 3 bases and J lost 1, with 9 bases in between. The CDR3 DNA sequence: TGTGCCAGCAGCTTCAACGGACAGAACACTGAAGCTTTCTTT. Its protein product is CASSFNGQNTEAFF.

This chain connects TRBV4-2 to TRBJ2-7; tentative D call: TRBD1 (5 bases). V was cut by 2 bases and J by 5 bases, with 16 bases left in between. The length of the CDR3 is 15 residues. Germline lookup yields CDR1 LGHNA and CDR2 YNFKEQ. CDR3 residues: CASSQRGRVVDEQYF. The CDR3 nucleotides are TGTGCCAGCAGCCAAAGGGGCAGGGTAGTCGACGAGCAGTACTTC.

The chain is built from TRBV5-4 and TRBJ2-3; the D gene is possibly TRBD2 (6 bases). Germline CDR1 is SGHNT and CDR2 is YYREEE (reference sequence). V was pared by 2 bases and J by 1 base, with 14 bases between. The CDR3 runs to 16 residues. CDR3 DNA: TGTGCCAGCAGCTTTGGCGGTCGCGGGGGCACAGATACGCAGTATTTT. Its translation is CASSFGGRGGTDTQYF.

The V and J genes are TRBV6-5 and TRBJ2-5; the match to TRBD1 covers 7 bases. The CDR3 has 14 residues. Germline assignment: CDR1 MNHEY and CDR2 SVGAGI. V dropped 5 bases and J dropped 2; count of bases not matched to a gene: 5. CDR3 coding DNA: TGTGCCAGCAGTCACGGGACAGTTCAAGAGACCCAGTACTTC. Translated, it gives CASSHGTVQETQYF.

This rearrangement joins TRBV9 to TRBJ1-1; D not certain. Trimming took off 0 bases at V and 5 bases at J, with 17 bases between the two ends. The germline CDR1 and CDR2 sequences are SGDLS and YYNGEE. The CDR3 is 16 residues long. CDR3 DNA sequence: TGTGCCAGCAGCGTAGCTCAGGACTTTTGGGGAACTGAAGCTTTCTTT. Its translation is CASSVAQDFWGTEAFF.

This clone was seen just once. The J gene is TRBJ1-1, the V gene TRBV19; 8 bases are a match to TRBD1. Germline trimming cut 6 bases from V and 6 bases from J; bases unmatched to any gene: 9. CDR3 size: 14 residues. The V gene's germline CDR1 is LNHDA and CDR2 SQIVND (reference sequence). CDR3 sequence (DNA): TGTGCCAGTAGGCACCGACAGGGGATCGCTGAAGCTTTCTTT. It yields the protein CASRHRQGIAEAFF. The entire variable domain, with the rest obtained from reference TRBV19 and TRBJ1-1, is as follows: DGGITQSPKYLFRKEGQNVTLSCEQNLNHDAMYWYRQDPGQGLRLIYYSQIVNDFQKGDIAEGYSVSREKKESFPLTVTSAQKNPTAFYLCASRHRQGIAEAFFGQGTRLTVV.

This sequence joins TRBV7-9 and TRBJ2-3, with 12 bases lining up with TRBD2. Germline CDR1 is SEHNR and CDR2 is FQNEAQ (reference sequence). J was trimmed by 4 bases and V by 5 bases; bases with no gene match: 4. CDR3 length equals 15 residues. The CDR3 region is CASSKLAGGPDTQYF. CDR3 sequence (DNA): TGTGCCAGCAGCAAGCTAGCGGGGGGGCCAGATACGCAGTATTTT.